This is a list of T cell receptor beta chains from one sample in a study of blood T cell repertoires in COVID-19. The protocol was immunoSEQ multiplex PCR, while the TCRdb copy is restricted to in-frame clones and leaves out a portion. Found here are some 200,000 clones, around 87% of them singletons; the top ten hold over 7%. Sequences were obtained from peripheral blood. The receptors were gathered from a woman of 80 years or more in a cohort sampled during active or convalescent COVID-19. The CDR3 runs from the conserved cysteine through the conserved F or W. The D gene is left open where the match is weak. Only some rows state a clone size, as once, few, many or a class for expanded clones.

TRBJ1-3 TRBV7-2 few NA CASSPGAGNTIYF
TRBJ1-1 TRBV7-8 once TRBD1 CASSPWDRGDTEAFF
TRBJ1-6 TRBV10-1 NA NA CASSDGGSNSPLHF
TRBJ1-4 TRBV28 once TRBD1 CASRQTGGSEKLFF
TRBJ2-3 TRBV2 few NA CASSPGLPADTQYF
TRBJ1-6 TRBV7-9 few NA CASSPTETTLHF
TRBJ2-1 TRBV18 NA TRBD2 CASSPPRLAGLNTYNEQFF
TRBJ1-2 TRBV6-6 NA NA CASNRGGYTF
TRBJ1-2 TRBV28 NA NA CASSSGQSYGYTF
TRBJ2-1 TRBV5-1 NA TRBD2 CASSGGLAGGPDEQFF
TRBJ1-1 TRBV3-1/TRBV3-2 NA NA CASSQDLASITAFF
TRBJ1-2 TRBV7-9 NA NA CASSPDRPANYGYTF
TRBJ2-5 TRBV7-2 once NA CASSPRNFQETQYF
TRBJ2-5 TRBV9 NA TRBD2 CASSGTRGETQYF
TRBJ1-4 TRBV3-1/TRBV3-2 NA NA CASSQGTDNEKLFF
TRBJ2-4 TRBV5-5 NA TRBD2 CASSLSSGENIQYF